The T cell receptor (beta chain) described here comes from a study of blood T cell repertoires in COVID-19 (dated by TCRdb to 2018 to 2021). Some background on the complete study: Samples from collaborators originated in the United States, Italy and Spain and spanned both the acute and convalescent phases of COVID-19. Where HLA class I and class II types were available, the types were taken from metadata supplied by the sample provider, not from assay-based typing. The dataset comprised deeply sampled blood TCRbeta repertoires from subjects exposed to, actively infected with, or recovered from COVID-19. The sample metadata nearly always contained a de-identified subject ID, COVID-19 status, age in years and sex. The prospective study material was composed of cDNA or gDNA derived from T cells, B-cell-depleted T cells, or PBMCs. The repertoires were released in a freely available public database intended as a resource for research on the immune response to SARS-CoV-2. Samples came from the ongoing ImmuneRACE study (first 160 participants) plus 1,254 subjects from 6 global collaborators. Points the paper makes about the study in general: How much clinical and demographic metadata was included differed by source and by participant, and the metadata was provided uncurated.

The collaborating institutions used their own protocols to collect whole blood in K2EDTA tubes. For TCRbeta analysis, collaborators shipped samples in one of three forms: frozen whole blood, isolated PBMCs, or DNA extracted from either of those sample types. As encoded in the germline V gene (reference sequence), CDR1 is LNHDA while CDR2 is SQIVND. V is cut back by 1 base and J by 2 bases, with 8 bases in the junction unmatched. There are 17 amino acids in the CDR3, from cysteine to phenylalanine inclusive. Just CDR3 DNA is preserved here, 51 bases in frame from base 1. TCRbeta CDR3 regions were amplified from genomic DNA using the immunoSEQ Assay, a bias-controlled multiplex PCR. The study's own analysis went as follows. Nucleated cell counts per sample were estimated from amplification of reference gene primers within the assay. To quantify the absolute abundance of each unique TCRbeta CDR3 rearrangement, sequence reads were collapsed and filtered. For each sample, productive Simpson clonality was calculated by taking the square root of Simpson's diversity index across productive rearrangements. TCRdb obtained this table from immuneACCESS and retained in-frame rearrangements with V and J assigned. These tables miss some clones; where compared with another copy, unresolved V genes account for less than half of the shortfall, and the remainder is unexplained. Clonal size and the V and J genes are those of that table, whereas D and trimming came from the DNA. Present in this sample are roughly 96,000 clones, about 86% of which were seen just once. The top ten constitute 3.5% to 5% of the sample.

With respect to this clone: Its antigen remains unidentified. No base quality information exists; no much larger clone differs at one position.

Recombination connected TRBV19 to TRBJ1-2, with 9 junctional bases fitting TRBD1. Sequencing input: peripheral blood. This TCR came from a man in his 60s with acute or convalescent COVID-19. The CDR3 region has the sequence CASSIGDDRGRNYGYTF. The sequenced DNA is TGTGCCAGTAGTATAGGGGATGACAGGGGGAGGAACTATGGCTACACCTTC.